This T cell receptor beta chain came from a study of T cells in Graves' hyperthyroidism and ophthalmopathy. As concerns this clonotype: Given a much more abundant clone one base away, this may be a read error.

CDR3 length: 15 amino acids. V was pared by 6 bases and J by 4 bases, with 12 bases of the junction left unmatched. The germline V gene encodes CDR1 SGHVS and CDR2 FQNEAQ. Stable Graves' hyperthyroidism denoted no ophthalmopathy progression over 18 months. Amplification yielded TCR beta CDR3 regions, with RNA transcripts as the source. The HTBI primer set served for first-round RT-PCR of the TCR CDR3. In TCRdb, the multiplex PCR reads were re-called with MiXCR into one record per CDR3 protein. The sample yields approximately 630,000 distinct CDR3 sequences, 15% to 20% seen once. The clonotype was recovered from a woman aged 25 to 39 with Graves' hyperthyroidism. Sequenced sample: blood. The V and J genes are TRBV7-8 and TRBJ2-7, with 7 bases that match TRBD2. CDR3 coding DNA: TGTGCCAGCAGGTTGGGGGGGGGGGGGGGGTACGAGCAGTACTTC. This gives the protein CASRLGGGGGYEQYF.